One and the same sample provided the 4 T cell receptor beta chains below, sequenced in a study of response to subunit inactivated influenza vaccine. Via MiXCR, TCRdb re-called the RT-PCR reads, giving one row per CDR3 protein. The sample lists a few hundred thousand distinct CDR3 sequences; around 13% were seen once. The specimen was PBMCs from blood, collected about 11 days after vaccination. All receptors derive from a man aged 50 or older who received an inactivated influenza vaccine.

The sample holds a few counts of this clonotype. The chain employs TRBV7-9 and TRBJ2-7; a weak D match, TRBD2 (6 bases). Trimming took off 4 bases at V and 4 bases at J, with 14 bases between the two ends. The CDR3 length is 14 residues. CDR1 and CDR2 from the germline V gene are SEHNR and FQNEAQ (reference sequence). The CDR3 nucleotides read TGTGCCAGCAGCTCGGGACTTTGGAGTTACGAGCAGTACTTC. It codes for CASSSGLWSYEQYF.

The chain couples TRBV19 to TRBJ1-5, with D perhaps matching TRBD1 (6 bases). Germline values: CDR1 LNHDA, CDR2 SQIVND (reference sequence). There are 13 residues in the CDR3. Trimming took 6 bases from V and 5 from J, leaving 11 bases between them. The CDR3 DNA reads TGTGCCAGTAGGGAGGGGGGATATCAGCCCCAGCATTTT. Protein product: CASREGGYQPQHF.

This clonotype has a count of ten or more. The V and J genes are TRBV3-1 and TRBJ2-1; TRBD2 matches at 10 bases. V lost 5 bases to trimming and J lost 6 bases; unmatched junction nucleotides: 13. The CDR3 totals 17 residues. The germline V gene has CDR1 LGHDT and CDR2 YNNKEL (reference sequence). This CDR3 is CASSLVGGLAGVNEQFF. The CDR3 region has the DNA TGTGCCAGCAGCTTAGTGGGCGGGCTAGCGGGGGTCAATGAGCAGTTCTTC.

V usage is TRBV4-2 and J usage is TRBJ1-4, with 8 bases matching TRBD1. The CDR3 totals 15 residues. The germline V gene has CDR1 LGHNA and CDR2 YNFKEQ. J gave up 5 bases and V 2 bases, and 4 bases lay outside the gene matches. The chain's CDR3 is CASSQKQGGNEKLFF. CDR3 bases: TGTGCCAGCAGCCAAAAACAGGGGGGCAATGAAAAACTGTTTTTT.